What follows are 7 T cell receptor beta chains derived from one specimen sequenced in a study of T cells after yellow fever vaccination. TCRdb ran MiXCR on the 5' RACE reads and lists one entry per CDR3 protein. The repertoire holds 120,000 or so distinct CDR3 sequences, roughly 15% seen once, with 40% to 45% in the top ten. The sequences come from CD8+ T cells sorted from PBMCs, collected 5 days after the yellow fever booster vaccination. Receptor source: a young man who received the YFV17D yellow fever vaccine.

This chain connects TRBV28 to TRBJ2-2; 9 bases are shared with TRBD1. This CDR3 has 13 residues. Germline CDR1 reads MDHEN; CDR2 reads SYDVKM. Trimming cost V 8 bases and J 10 bases; bases outside gene matches: 8. The CDR3 protein is CASGTGTGLELFF. Written as DNA, the CDR3 is TGTGCCAGCGGAACCGGGACAGGGTTGGAGCTGTTTTTT.

The chain employs TRBV4-3 and TRBJ2-2; 9 nucleotides align to TRBD1. Germline V gene data show CDR1 as LGHNA and CDR2 as YSLEER. The CDR3 length is 17 residues. Losses at the gene ends were 0 bases for V and 6 bases for J; bases not matched to a gene: 8. The CDR3 here is CASSQDSRRQGAGELFF. The CDR3 DNA is TGCGCCAGCAGCCAAGATTCTAGGAGACAGGGGGCCGGGGAGCTGTTTTTT.

This chain links TRBV6-5 with TRBJ2-1; 11 positions match TRBD2. CDR1 is MNHEY and CDR2 is SVGAGI in the germline V gene. This CDR3 has 16 residues. V was pared by 6 bases and J by 4 bases, with 8 bases of the junction left unmatched. The CDR3 bases are TGTGCCAGCAGCCCCCCAACTAGCGGGGGTTACAATGAGCAGTTCTTC. It codes for CASSPPTSGGYNEQFF.

J is TRBJ2-3 and V is TRBV6-1; D remains ambiguous. V gave up 3 bases and J gave up 4 bases, with 14 bases separating them. Per germline, CDR1 MNHNS and CDR2 SASEGT. The CDR3 totals 15 residues. The CDR3 nucleotides read TGTGCCAGCAGTGAGGAGACCCTACCCCCAGATACGCAGTATTTT. Translation gives CASSEETLPPDTQYF.

This clonotype has a handful of counts. The chain couples TRBV10-1 to TRBJ2-7; unclear D gene. This CDR3 region has 15 residues. Trimming stripped 0 bases from V and 5 bases from J, with 14 bases between. CDR1 and CDR2 from the germline V gene are WNHNN and SYGVQD (reference sequence). CDR3 sequence reads: CASSESLSSPHEQYF. CDR3 coding DNA: TGCGCCAGCAGTGAGTCGCTAAGCAGTCCCCACGAGCAGTACTTC.

This clonotype appeared a few times. This chain links TRBV12-3 or TRBV12-4 with TRBJ2-3; D is perhaps TRBD1 or TRBD2 (5 bases each). V was trimmed by 4 bases and J by 8 bases, leaving 16 bases between them. CDR3 length equals 14 residues. CDR3 amino acids: CASSSDGTLATQYF. For the CDR3, the DNA is TGTGCCAGCAGTTCCGACGGGACCCTAGCTACGCAGTATTTT.

This rearrangement joins TRBV12-3 or TRBV12-4 to TRBJ1-1, with a weak D call TRBD1 (5 bases). V lost 5 bases to trimming and J lost 1 base, with 11 bases between them. The length of the CDR3 is 14 residues. The CDR3 here is CASSPRDGNTEAFF. The CDR3 DNA reads TGTGCCAGCAGTCCTCGGGACGGGAACACTGAAGCTTTCTTT.